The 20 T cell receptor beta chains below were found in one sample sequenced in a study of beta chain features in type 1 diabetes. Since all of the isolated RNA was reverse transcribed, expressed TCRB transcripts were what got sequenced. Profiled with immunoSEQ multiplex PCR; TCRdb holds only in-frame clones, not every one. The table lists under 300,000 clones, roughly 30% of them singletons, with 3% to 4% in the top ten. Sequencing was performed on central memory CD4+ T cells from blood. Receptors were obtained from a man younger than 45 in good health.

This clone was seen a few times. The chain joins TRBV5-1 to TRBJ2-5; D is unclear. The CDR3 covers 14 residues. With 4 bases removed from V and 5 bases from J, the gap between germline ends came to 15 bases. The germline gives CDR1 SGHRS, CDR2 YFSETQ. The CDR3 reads CASSTTNPRETQYF. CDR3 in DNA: TGCGCCAGCAGCACTACTAATCCCCGGGAGACCCAGTACTTC.

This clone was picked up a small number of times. The CDR3 DNA reads as TGTGCCAGCTCACCACCCGCAGGGGGCTCAAGTGAAGCTTTCTTT. Amino acids: CASSPPAGGSSEAFF. The chain combines TRBV18 with TRBJ1-1; 8 positions agree with TRBD1. V shed 0 bases and J 7 bases; nucleotides not matched to a gene: 7. This CDR3 has 15 amino acids. Germline assignment: CDR1 KGHSH and CDR2 LQKENI. Together with reference TRBV18 and TRBJ1-1, the CDR3 gives the full variable domain: NAGVMQNPRHLVRRRGQEARLRCSPMKGHSHVYWYRQLPEEGLKFMVYLQKENIIDESGMPKERFSAEFPKEGPSILRIQQVVRGDSAAYFCASSPPAGGSSEAFFGQGTRLTVV.

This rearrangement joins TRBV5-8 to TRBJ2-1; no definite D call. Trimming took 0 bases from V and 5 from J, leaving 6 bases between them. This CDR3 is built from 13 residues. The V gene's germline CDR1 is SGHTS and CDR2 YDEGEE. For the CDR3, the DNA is TGTGCCAGCAGCTTGGATCGGAACAATGAGCAGTTCTTC. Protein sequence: CASSLDRNNEQFF.

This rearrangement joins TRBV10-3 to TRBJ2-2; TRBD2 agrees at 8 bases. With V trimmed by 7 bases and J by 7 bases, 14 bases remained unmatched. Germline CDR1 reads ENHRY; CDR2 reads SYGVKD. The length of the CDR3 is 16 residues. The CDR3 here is CAINPRGDDRGGELFF. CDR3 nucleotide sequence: TGTGCCATCAACCCGCGGGGGGACGACAGAGGCGGGGAGCTGTTTTTT.

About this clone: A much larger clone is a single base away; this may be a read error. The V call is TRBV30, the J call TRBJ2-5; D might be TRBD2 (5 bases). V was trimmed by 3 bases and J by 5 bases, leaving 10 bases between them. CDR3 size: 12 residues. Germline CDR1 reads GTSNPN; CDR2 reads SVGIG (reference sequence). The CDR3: CAWRVGGETQYF. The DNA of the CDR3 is TGTGCCTGGAGGGTAGGCGGGGAGACCCAGTACTTC.

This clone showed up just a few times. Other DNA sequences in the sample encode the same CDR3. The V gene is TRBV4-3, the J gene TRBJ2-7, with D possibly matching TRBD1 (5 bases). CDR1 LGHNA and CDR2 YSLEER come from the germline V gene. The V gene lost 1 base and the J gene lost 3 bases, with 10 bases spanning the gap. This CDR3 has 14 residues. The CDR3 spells CASSQGPQGYEQYF. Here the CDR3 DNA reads TGCGCCAGCAGCCAAGGCCCGCAGGGCTACGAGCAGTACTTC.

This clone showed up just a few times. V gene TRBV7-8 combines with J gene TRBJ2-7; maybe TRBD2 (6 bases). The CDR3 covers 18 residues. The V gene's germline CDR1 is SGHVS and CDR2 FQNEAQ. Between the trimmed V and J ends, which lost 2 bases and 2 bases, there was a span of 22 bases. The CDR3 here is CASSLTRPRRGLPYEQYF. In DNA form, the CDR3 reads TGTGCCAGCAGCTTAACCCGTCCAAGAAGGGGACTCCCCTACGAGCAGTACTTC.

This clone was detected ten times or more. The CDR3 coding sequence is TGCAGCGTTGAATCACCCCGGTCGGGGCGGGGCTACGAGCAGTACTTC. This codes for CSVESPRSGRGYEQYF. The V gene is TRBV29-1, the J gene TRBJ2-7, with D tentatively TRBD2 (6 bases). The germline CDR1 and CDR2 sequences are SQVTM and ANQGSEA. Trimming cost V 2 bases and J 3 bases, with 20 bases left between them. This CDR3 comprises 16 residues.

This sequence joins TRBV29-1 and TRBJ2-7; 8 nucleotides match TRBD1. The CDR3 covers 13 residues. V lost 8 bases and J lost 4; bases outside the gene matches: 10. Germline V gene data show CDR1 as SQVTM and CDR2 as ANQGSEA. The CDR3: CSTCGQGGYEQYF. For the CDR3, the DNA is TGCAGCACCTGCGGACAGGGTGGGTACGAGCAGTACTTC.

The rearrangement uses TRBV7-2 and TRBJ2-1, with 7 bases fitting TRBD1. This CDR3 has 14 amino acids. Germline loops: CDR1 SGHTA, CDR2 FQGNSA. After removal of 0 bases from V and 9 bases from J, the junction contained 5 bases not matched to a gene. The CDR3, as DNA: TGTGCCAGCAGCTTAGCGAAGGGGGCAGGTGAGCAGTTCTTC. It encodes CASSLAKGAGEQFF. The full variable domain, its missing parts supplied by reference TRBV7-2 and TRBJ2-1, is GAGVSQSPSNKVTEKGKDVELRCDPISGHTALYWYRQSLGQGLEFLIYFQGNSAPDKSGLPSDRFSAERTGGSVSTLTIQRTQQEDSAVYLCASSLAKGAGEQFFGPGTRLTVL.

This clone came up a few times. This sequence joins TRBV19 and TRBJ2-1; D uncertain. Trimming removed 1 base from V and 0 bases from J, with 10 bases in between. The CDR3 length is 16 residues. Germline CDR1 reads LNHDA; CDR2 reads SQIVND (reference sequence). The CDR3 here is CASSIGAAGSYNEQFF. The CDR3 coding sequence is TGTGCCAGTAGTATAGGCGCGGCAGGCTCCTACAATGAGCAGTTCTTC.

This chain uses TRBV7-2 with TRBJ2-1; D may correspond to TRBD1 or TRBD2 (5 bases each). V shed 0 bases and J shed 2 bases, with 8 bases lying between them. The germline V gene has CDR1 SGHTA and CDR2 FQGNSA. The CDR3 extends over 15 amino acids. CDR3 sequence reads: CASSLAGTPYNEQFF. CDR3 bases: TGTGCCAGCAGCTTAGCCGGGACCCCCTACAATGAGCAGTTCTTC.

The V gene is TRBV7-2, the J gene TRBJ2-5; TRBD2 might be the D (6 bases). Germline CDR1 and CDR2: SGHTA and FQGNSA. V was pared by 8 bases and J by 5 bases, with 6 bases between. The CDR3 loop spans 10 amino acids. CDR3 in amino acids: CASGGETQYF. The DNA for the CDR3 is TGTGCCAGCGGAGGGGAGACCCAGTACTTC.

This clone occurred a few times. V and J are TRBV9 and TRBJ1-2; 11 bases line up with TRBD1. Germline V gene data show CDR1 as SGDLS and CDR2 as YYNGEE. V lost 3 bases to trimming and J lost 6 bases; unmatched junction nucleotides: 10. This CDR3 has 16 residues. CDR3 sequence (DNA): TGTGCCAGCAGCGCGGACTGGAGGACAGGGGGCAATGGCTACACCTTC. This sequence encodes CASSADWRTGGNGYTF.

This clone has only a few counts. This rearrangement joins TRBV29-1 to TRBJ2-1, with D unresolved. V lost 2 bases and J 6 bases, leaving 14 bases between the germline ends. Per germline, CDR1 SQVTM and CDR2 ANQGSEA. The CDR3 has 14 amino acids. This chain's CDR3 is CSVEFNSPGNEQFF. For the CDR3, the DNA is TGCAGCGTTGAATTTAACTCCCCGGGCAATGAGCAGTTCTTC.

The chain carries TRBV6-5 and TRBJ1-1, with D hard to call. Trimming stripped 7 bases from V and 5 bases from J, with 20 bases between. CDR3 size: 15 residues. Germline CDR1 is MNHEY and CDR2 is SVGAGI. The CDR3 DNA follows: TGTGCCAGCAAACGTGGCAGACTCGAAGGGACTGAAGCTTTCTTT. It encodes CASKRGRLEGTEAFF.

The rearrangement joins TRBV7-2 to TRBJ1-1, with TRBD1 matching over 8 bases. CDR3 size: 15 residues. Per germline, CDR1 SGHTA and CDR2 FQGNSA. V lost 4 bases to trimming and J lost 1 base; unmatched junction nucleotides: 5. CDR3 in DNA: TGTGCCAGCAGCTCAAACAGGGGGAGGAACACTGAAGCTTTCTTT. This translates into CASSSNRGRNTEAFF.

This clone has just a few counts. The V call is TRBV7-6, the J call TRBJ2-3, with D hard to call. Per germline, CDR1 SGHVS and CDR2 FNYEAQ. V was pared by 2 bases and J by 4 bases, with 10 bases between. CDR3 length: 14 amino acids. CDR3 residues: CASSLSGKADTQYF. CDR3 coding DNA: TGTGCCAGCAGCTTATCGGGCAAGGCAGATACGCAGTATTTT.

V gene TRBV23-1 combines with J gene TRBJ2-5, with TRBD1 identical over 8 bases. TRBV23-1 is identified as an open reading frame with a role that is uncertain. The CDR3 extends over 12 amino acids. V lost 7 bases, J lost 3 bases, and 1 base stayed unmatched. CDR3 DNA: TGCGCCAGCAAGGACAGGGAAGAGACCCAGTACTTC. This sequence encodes CASKDREETQYF.

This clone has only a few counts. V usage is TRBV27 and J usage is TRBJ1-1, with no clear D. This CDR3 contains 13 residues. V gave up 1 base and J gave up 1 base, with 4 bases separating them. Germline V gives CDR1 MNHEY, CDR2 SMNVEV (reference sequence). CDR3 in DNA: TGTGCCAGCAGTTTATGGCAGAACACTGAAGCTTTCTTT. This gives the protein CASSLWQNTEAFF.